These T cell receptor beta chains were read from a single sample in a study of blood T cell repertoires in COVID-19. Using immunoSEQ multiplex PCR, the repertoire was profiled, and TCRdb retains in-frame clones only, with some absent. The table lists some 190,000 clones, approximately 83% of them singletons, with about 3.3% in the top ten. The specimen sequenced was peripheral blood. All receptors come from a man aged 55-75 years with acute or convalescent COVID-19. Both conserved end residues are part of each CDR3. The D gene is left open where the match is weak. Rows may omit the clone size; those that give it use once, few, many or a size class.

cdr3_aa | cdr3_nt | j_call | clone_size | v_call | d_call
CASRLASDGETQYF | TGTGCAAGTCGCTTAGCCAGCGACGGAGAGACCCAGTACTTC | TRBJ2-5 | . | TRBV12-2 | .
CASSVKDGGHF | TGTGCCAGCAGCGTGAAAGACGGGGGGCACTTC | TRBJ2-5 | . | TRBV9 | .
CASSARWGTGGSADTQYF | TGCGCCAGCAGCGCACGATGGGGGACAGGGGGCAGCGCAGATACGCAGTATTTT | TRBJ2-3 | . | TRBV4-1 | TRBD1
CASSPQVGANEQFF | TGTGCCAGCAGCCCCCAAGTGGGAGCCAATGAGCAGTTCTTC | TRBJ2-1 | . | TRBV9 | .
CASSTPDRVYEQYF | TGTGCCAGCAGCACTCCTGACAGGGTCTACGAGCAGTACTTC | TRBJ2-7 | . | TRBV7-2 | TRBD1
CASSLPGQYNSPLHF | TGTGCCAGCAGCCTACCGGGACAGTATAATTCACCCCTCCACTTT | TRBJ1-6 | . | TRBV11-2 | TRBD1
CATSDSFAGLRSGANVLTF | TGTGCCACCAGTGATTCTTTTGCAGGGCTCCGATCTGGGGCCAACGTCCTGACTTTC | TRBJ2-6 | . | TRBV24-1 | .
CASTGTGDGTKNIQYF | TGTGCCAGTACCGGGACAGGGGATGGGACCAAAAACATTCAGTACTTC | TRBJ2-4 | . | TRBV19 | TRBD1
CASSHGRGTGELFF | TGTGCCAGCAGCCACGGCAGGGGCACCGGGGAGCTGTTTTTT | TRBJ2-2 | once | TRBV3-1/TRBV3-2 | .
CASSLVPSGSDDEQYF | TGCGCCAGCAGCTTGGTACCGAGCGGGAGTGACGACGAGCAGTACTTC | TRBJ2-7 | . | TRBV5-1 | TRBD2
CASNPGSSQETQYF | TGTGCCAGCAATCCAGGGTCGAGCCAAGAGACCCAGTACTTC | TRBJ2-5 | . | TRBV25-1 | .
CATRRTENTEAFF | TGTGCCACCAGAAGGACAGAGAACACTGAAGCTTTCTTT | TRBJ1-1 | . | TRBV24-1 | .
CSVEGLAGGGTQYF | TGCAGCGTTGAAGGACTAGCGGGTGGTGGGACCCAGTACTTC | TRBJ2-5 | . | TRBV29-1 | TRBD2
CASTPGGSNYGYTF | TGTGCCAGCACCCCGGGAGGGTCTAACTATGGCTACACCTTC | TRBJ1-2 | . | TRBV6-6 | .
CASSEGWAGADNEQFF | TGTGCCAGCAGTGAGGGGTGGGCGGGAGCGGACAATGAGCAGTTCTTC | TRBJ2-1 | . | TRBV11-2 | TRBD2
CASSSDRNQPQHF | TGTGCCAGCAGCTCGGACAGGAATCAGCCCCAGCATTTT | TRBJ1-5 | . | TRBV7-3 | TRBD1
CASSLDRGDTQYF | TGTGCCAGCAGCTTAGACCGAGGAGATACGCAGTATTTT | TRBJ2-3 | . | TRBV11-2 | .
CASSQGGNTGELFF | TGTGCCAGCAGCCAGGGGGGGAACACCGGGGAGCTGTTTTTT | TRBJ2-2 | . | TRBV3-1/TRBV3-2 | .
CASSRGTSYNSPLHF | TGTGCCAGCAGCCGCGGGACGTCCTATAATTCACCCCTCCACTTT | TRBJ1-6 | . | TRBV11-2 | .
CSVAPVALSTDTQYF | TGCAGCGTTGCTCCGGTAGCACTCAGCACAGATACGCAGTATTTT | TRBJ2-3 | . | TRBV29-1 | .
CASSLAPGSTEAFF | TGTGCCAGCAGCTTGGCCCCAGGGTCCACTGAAGCTTTCTTT | TRBJ1-1 | . | TRBV5-8 | .
CASGAGDGELFF | TGTGCCAGCGGGGCAGGGGATGGTGAACTGTTTTTT | TRBJ1-4 | . | TRBV12-3/TRBV12-4 | .
CASSSTSQVGNTIYF | TGTGCCAGCAGCTCCACGTCACAGGTTGGAAACACCATATATTTT | TRBJ1-3 | . | TRBV5-6 | .
CASSSPVTGGYNEKLFF | TGTGCCAGCAGTTCTCCCGTAACAGGGGGATATAATGAAAAACTGTTTTTT | TRBJ1-4 | once | TRBV28 | TRBD1
CASSSSGRGVTDTQYF | TGTGCCAGCAGCTCTAGCGGGAGAGGGGTCACAGATACGCAGTATTTT | TRBJ2-3 | . | TRBV7-8 | TRBD2
CASSGEGLTEQYF | TGTGCCAGTAGTGGGGAGGGCCTCACCGAGCAGTACTTC | TRBJ2-7 | . | TRBV19 | TRBD2
CASSIVSGQTSEAFF | TGTGCCAGTAGTATAGTTTCGGGACAGACATCTGAAGCTTTCTTT | TRBJ1-1 | . | TRBV19 | TRBD1
CASSLDWGGEQFF | TGTGCCAGCAGCCTAGATTGGGGGGGCGAGCAGTTCTTC | TRBJ2-1 | . | TRBV7-9 | .
CASSLPTGRNEQFF | TGCGCCAGCAGCTTACCGACAGGGAGAAATGAGCAGTTCTTC | TRBJ2-1 | . | TRBV5-1 | TRBD1
CASSRGLAGARSYEQYF | TGTGCCAGCAGTCGGGGACTAGCGGGAGCCCGATCCTACGAGCAGTACTTC | TRBJ2-7 | . | TRBV6-6 | TRBD2
CASRITGQGGQPQHF | TGTGCCAGCAGGATTACGGGACAGGGGGGCCAGCCCCAGCATTTT | TRBJ1-5 | . | TRBV2 | TRBD1
CAWRDHRGRYGYTF | TGTGCCTGGAGGGATCACAGGGGGCGGTATGGCTACACCTTC | TRBJ1-2 | few | TRBV30 | TRBD1
CASSSETESSYNSPLHF | TGTGCCAGCAGTTCTGAAACAGAGAGCTCCTATAATTCACCCCTCCACTTT | TRBJ1-6 | once | TRBV28 | .
CASSYSVVAATDTQYF | TGTGCCAGCAGTTACTCGGTAGTAGCGGCCACAGATACGCAGTATTTT | TRBJ2-3 | . | TRBV6-2/TRBV6-3 | .